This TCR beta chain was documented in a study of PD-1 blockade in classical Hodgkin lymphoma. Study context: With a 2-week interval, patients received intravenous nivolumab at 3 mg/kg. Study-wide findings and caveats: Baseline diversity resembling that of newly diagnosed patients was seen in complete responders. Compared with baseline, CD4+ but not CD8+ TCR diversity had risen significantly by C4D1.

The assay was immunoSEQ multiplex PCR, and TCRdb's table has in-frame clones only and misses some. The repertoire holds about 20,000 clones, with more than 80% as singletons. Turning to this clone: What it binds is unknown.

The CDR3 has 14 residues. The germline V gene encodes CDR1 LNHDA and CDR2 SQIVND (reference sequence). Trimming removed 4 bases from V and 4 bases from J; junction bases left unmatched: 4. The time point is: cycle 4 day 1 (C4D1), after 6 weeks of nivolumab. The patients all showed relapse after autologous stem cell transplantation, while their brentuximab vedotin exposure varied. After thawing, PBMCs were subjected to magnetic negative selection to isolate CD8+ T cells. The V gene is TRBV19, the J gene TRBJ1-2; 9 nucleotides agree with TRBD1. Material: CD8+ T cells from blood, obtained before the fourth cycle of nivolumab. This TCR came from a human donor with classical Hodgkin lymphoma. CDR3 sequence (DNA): TGTGCCAGTAGTAAAACAGGGGGCATCTATGGCTACACCTTC. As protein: CASSKTGGIYGYTF. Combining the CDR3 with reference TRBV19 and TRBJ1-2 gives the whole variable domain DGGITQSPKYLFRKEGQNVTLSCEQNLNHDAMYWYRQDPGQGLRLIYYSQIVNDFQKGDIAEGYSVSREKKESFPLTVTSAQKNPTAFYLCASSKTGGIYGYTFGSGTRLTVV.